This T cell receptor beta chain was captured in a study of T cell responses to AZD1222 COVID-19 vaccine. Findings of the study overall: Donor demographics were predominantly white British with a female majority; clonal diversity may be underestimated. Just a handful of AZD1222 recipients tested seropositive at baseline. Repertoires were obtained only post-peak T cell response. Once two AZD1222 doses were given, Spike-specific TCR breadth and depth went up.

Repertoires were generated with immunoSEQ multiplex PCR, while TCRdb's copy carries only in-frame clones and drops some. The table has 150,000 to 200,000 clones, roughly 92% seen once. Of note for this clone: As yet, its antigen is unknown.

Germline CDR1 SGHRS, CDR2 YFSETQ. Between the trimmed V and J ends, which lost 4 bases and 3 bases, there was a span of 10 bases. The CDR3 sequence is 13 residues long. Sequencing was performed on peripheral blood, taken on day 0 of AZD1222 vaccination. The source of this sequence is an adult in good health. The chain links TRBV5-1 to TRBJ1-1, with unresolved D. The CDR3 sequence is CASSASQDTEAFF. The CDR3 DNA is TGCGCCAGCAGCGCCTCCCAGGACACTGAAGCTTTCTTT.